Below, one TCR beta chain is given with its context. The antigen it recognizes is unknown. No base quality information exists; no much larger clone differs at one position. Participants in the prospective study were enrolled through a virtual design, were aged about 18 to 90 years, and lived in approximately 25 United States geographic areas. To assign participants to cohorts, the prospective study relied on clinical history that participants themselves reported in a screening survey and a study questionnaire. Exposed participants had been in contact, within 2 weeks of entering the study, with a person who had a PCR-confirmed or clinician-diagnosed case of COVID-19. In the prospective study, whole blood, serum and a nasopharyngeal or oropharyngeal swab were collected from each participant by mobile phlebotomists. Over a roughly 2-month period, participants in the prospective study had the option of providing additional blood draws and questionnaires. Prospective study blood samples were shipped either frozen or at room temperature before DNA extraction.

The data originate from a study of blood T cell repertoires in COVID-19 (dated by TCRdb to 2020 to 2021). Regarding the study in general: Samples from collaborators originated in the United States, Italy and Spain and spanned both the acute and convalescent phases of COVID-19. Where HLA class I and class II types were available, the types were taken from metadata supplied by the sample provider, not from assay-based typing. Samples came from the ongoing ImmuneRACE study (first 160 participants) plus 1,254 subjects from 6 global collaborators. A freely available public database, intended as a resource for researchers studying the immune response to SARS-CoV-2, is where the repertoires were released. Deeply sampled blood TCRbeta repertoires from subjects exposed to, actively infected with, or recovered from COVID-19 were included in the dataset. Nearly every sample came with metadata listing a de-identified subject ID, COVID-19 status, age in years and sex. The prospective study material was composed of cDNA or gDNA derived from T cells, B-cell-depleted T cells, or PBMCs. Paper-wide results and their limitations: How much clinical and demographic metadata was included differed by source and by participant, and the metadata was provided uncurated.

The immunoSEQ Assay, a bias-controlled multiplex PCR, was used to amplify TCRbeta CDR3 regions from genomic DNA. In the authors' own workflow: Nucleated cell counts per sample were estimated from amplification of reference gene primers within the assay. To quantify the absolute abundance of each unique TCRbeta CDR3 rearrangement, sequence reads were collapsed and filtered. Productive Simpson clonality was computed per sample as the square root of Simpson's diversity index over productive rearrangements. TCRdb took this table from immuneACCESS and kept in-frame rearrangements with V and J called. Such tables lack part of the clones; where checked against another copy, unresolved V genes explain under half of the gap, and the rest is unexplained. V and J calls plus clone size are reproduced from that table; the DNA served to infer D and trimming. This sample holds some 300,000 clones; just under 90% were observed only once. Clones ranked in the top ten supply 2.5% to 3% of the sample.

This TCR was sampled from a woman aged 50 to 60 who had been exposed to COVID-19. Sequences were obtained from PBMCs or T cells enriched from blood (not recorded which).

This receptor carries the CDR3 CASSSGQGALSEKLFF. The sequence in DNA is TGCGCCAGCAGCAGCGGACAGGGGGCGCTTAGTGAAAAACTGTTTTTT. The chain was built from TRBV4-1 and TRBJ1-4; a stretch of 11 junction bases matches TRBD1. In the germline V gene, CDR1 corresponds to MGHRA and CDR2 to YSYEKL. V has 5 bases trimmed and J has 7 bases trimmed; junction bases matching no gene number 9. Including the terminal cysteine and phenylalanine, the CDR3 comprises 16 residues. Here the CDR3 DNA is all that survives: 48 bases in frame from base 1.